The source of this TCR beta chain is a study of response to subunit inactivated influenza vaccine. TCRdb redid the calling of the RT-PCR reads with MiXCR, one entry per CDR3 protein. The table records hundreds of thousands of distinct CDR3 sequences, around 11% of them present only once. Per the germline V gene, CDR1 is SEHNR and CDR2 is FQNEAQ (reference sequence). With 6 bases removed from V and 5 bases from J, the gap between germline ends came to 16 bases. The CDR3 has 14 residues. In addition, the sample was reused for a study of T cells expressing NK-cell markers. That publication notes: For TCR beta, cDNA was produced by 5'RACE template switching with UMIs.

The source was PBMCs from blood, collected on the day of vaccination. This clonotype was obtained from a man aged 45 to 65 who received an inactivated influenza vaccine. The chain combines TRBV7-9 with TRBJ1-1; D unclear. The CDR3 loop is CASSPEGGLTEAFF. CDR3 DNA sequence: TGTGCCAGCAGTCCGGAGGGAGGTTTGACTGAAGCTTTCTTT.